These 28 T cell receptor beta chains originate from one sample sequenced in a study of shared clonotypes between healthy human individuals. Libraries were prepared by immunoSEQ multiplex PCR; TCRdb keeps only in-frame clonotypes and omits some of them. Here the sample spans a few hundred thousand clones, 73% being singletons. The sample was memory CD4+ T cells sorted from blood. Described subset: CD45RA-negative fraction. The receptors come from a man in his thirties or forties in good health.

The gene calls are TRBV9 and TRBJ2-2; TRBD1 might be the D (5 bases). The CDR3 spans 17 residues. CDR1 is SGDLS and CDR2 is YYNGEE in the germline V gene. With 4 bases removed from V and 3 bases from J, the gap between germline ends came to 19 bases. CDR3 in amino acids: CASSPRQPFEDTGELFF. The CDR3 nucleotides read TGTGCCAGCAGCCCCCGACAGCCTTTCGAAGACACCGGGGAGCTGTTTTTT.

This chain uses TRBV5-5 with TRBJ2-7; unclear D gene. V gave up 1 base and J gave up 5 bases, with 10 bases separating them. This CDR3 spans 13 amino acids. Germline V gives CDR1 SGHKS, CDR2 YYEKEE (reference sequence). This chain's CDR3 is CASSLISKDEQYF. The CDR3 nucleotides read TGTGCCAGCAGCTTGATTTCTAAGGACGAGCAGTACTTC.

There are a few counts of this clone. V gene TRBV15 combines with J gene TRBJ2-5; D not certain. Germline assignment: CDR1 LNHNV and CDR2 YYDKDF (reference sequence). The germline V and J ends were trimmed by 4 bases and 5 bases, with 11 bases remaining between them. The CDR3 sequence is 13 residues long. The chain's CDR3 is CATSMLRRETQYF. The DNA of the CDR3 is TGTGCCACCAGCATGTTGAGACGGGAGACCCAGTACTTC.

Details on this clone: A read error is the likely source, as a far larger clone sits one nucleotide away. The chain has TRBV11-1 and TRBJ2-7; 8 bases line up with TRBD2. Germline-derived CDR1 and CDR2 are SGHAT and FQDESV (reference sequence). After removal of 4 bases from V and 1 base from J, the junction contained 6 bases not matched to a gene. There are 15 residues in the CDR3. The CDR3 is CASSSTSGFSYEQYF. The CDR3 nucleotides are TGTGCCAGCAGCTCTACTAGCGGCTTTTCCTACGAGCAGTACTTC.

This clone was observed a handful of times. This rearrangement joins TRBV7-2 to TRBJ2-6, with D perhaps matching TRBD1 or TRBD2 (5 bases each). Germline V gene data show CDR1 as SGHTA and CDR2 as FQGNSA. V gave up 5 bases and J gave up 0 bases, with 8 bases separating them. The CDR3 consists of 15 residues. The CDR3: CASSRDHSGANVLTF. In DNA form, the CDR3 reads TGTGCCAGCAGCAGGGACCACTCTGGGGCCAACGTCCTGACTTTC. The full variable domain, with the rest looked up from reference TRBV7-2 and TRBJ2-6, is GAGVSQSPSNKVTEKGKDVELRCDPISGHTALYWYRQSLGQGLEFLIYFQGNSAPDKSGLPSDRFSAERTGGSVSTLTIQRTQQEDSAVYLCASSRDHSGANVLTFGAGSRLTVL.

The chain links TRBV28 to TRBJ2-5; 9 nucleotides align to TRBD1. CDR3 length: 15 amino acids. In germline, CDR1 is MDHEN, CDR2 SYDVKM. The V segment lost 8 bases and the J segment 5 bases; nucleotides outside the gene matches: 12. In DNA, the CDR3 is TGTGCCAGCTTGACCCGGGACAGGGTAAAGGAGACCCAGTACTTC. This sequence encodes CASLTRDRVKETQYF.

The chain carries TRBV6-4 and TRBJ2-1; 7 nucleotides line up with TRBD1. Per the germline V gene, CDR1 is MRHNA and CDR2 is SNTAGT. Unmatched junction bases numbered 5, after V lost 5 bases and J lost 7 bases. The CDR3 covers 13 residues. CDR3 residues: CASSLSQGNEQFF. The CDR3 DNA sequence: TGTGCCAGCAGTCTATCACAGGGGAATGAGCAGTTCTTC.

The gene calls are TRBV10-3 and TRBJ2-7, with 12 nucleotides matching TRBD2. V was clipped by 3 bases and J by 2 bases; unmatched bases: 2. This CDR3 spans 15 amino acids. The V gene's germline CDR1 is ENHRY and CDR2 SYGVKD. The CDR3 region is CAISDRLAGAYEQYF. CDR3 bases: TGTGCCATCAGTGATAGACTAGCGGGAGCCTACGAGCAGTACTTC.

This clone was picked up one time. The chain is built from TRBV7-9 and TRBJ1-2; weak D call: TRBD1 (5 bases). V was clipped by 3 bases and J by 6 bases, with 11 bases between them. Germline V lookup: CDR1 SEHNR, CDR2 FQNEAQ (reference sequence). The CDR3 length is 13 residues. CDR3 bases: TGTGCCAGCAGCTTCGCAGGGACGAATGGCTACACCTTC. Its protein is CASSFAGTNGYTF.

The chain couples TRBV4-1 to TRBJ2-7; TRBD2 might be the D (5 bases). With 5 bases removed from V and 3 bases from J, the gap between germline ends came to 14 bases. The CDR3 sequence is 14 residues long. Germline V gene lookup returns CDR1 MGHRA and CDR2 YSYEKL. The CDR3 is CASSIRSENYEQYF. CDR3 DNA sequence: TGCGCCAGCAGCATACGTAGCGAAAACTACGAGCAGTACTTC.

The CDR3 sequence: CASYGTSAPGPKYF. The CDR3 DNA sequence: TGTGCCAGCTACGGCACCTCCGCGCCGGGACCGAAATACTTC. The V gene is TRBV28, the J gene TRBJ2-4; D may correspond to TRBD1 or TRBD2 (5 bases each). This CDR3 is built from 14 residues. The germline CDR1 and CDR2 sequences are MDHEN and SYDVKM. V was pared by 8 bases and J by 16 bases, with 27 bases between.

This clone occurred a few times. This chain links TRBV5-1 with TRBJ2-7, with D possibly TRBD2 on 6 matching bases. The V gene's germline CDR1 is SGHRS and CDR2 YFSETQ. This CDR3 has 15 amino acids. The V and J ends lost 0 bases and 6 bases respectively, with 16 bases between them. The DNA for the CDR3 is TGCGCCAGCAGCTTGGAGGCGGGGTACCCCCTCGAGCAGTACTTC. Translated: CASSLEAGYPLEQYF.

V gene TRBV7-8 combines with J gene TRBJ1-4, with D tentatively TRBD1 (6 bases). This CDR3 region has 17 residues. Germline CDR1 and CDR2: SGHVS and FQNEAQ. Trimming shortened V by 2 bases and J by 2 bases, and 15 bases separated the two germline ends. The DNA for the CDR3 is TGTGCCAGCAGCTTAAGTACAGGGACCCAGACTAATGAAAAACTGTTTTTT. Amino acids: CASSLSTGTQTNEKLFF. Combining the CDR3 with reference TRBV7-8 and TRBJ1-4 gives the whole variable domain GAGVSQSPRYKVAKRGQDVALRCDPISGHVSLFWYQQALGQGPEFLTYFQNEAQLDKSGLPSDRFFAERPEGSVSTLKIQRTQQEDSAVYLCASSLSTGTQTNEKLFFGSGTQLSVL.

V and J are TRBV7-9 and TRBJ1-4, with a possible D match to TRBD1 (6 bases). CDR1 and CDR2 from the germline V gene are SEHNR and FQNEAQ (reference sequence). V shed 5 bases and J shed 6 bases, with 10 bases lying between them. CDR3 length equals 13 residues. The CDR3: CASSEGTYEKLFF. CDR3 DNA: TGTGCCAGCAGCGAAGGGACATATGAAAAACTGTTTTTT.

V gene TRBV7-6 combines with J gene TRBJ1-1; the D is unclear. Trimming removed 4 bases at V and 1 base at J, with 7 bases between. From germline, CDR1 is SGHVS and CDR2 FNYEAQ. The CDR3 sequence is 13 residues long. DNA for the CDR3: TGTGCCAGCAGCTCGGCTCAGAACACTGAAGCTTTCTTT. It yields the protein CASSSAQNTEAFF.

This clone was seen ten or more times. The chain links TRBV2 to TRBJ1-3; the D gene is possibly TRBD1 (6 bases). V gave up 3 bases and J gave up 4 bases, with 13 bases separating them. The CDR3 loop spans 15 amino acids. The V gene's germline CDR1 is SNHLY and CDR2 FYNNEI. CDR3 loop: CASSDGQPLGNTIYF. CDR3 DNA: TGTGCCAGCAGTGATGGACAGCCACTAGGAAACACCATATATTTT.

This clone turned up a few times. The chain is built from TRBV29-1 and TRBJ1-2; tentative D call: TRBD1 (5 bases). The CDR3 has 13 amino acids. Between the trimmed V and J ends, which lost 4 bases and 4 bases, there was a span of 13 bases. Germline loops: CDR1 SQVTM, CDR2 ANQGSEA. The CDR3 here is CSVGGRSSYGYTF. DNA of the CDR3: TGCAGCGTTGGGGGCAGAAGTTCCTATGGCTACACCTTC.

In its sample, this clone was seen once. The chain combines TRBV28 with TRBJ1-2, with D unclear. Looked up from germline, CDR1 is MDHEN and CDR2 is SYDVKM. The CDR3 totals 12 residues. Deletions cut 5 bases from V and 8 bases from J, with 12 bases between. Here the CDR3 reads CASSPYPQGYTF. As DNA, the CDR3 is TGTGCCAGCAGTCCGTACCCCCAGGGCTACACCTTC.

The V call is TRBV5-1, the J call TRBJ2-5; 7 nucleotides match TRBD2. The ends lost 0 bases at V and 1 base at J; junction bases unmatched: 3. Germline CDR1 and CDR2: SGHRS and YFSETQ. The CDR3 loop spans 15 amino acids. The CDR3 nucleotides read TGCGCCAGCAGCTTGGCCTTAGCGGGCCAAGAGACCCAGTACTTC. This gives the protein CASSLALAGQETQYF.

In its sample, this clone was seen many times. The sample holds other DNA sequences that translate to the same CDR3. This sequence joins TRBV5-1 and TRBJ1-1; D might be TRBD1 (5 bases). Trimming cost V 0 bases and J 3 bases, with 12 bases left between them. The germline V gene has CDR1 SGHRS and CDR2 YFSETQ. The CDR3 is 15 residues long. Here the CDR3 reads CASSLVIGGDTEAFF. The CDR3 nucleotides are TGCGCCAGCAGCTTGGTTATTGGGGGGGACACTGAAGCTTTCTTT.

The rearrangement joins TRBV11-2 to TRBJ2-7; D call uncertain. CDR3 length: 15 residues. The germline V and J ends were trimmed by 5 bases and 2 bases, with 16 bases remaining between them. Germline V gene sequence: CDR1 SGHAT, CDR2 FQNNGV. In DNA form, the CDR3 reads TGTGCCAGCAGCCCATTCAGAGTGCGCGCCTACGAGCAGTACTTC. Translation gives CASSPFRVRAYEQYF.

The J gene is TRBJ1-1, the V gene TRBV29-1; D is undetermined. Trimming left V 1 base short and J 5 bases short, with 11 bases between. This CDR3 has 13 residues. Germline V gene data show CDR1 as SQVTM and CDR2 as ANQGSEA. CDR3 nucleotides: TGCAGCGTTGAAGCTTGGGGTGGAACTGAAGCTTTCTTT. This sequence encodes CSVEAWGGTEAFF.

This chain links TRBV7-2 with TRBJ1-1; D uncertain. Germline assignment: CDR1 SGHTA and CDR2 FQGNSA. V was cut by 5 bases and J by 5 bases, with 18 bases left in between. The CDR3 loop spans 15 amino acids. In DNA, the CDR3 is TGTGCCAGCAGCCCGTACGGCTCTGGCGGAACTGAAGCTTTCTTT. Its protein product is CASSPYGSGGTEAFF.

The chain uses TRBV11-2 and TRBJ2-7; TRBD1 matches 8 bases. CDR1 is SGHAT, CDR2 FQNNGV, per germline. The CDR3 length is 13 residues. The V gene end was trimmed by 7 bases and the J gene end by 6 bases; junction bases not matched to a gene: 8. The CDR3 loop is CASTPTGVGEQYF. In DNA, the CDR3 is TGTGCCAGCACCCCGACAGGGGTCGGCGAGCAGTACTTC.

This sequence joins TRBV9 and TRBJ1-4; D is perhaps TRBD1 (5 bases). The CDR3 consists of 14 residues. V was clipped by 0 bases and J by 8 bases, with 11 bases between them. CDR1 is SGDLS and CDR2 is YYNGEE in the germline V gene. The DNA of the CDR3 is TGTGCCAGCAGCGTAGGAGGGGTCGCGGAAAAACTGTTTTTT. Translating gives CASSVGGVAEKLFF. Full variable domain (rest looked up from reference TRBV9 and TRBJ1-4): DSGVTQTPKHLITATGQRVTLRCSPRSGDLSVYWYQQSLDQGLQFLIQYYNGEERAKGNILERFSAQQFPDLHSELNLSSLELGDSALYFCASSVGGVAEKLFFGSGTQLSVL.

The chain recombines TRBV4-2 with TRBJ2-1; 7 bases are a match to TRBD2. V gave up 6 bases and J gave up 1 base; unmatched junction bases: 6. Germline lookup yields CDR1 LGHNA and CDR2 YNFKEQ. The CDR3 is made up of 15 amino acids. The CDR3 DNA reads TGTGCCAGCAGACGTAGCGGGCAATCCTACAATGAGCAGTTCTTC. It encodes CASRRSGQSYNEQFF.

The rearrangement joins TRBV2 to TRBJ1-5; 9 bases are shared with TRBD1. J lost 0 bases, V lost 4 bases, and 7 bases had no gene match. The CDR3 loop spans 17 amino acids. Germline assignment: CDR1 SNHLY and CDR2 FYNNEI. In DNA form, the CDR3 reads TGTGCCAGCAGTGCTACAGGGGGCTGGGGTAGCAATCAGCCCCAGCATTTT. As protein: CASSATGGWGSNQPQHF.

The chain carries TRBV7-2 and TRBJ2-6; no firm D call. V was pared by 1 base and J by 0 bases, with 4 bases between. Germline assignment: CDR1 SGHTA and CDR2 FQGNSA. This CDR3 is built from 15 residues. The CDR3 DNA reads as TGTGCCAGCAGCTTAGAGTTCTCTGGGGCCAACGTCCTGACTTTC. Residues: CASSLEFSGANVLTF.